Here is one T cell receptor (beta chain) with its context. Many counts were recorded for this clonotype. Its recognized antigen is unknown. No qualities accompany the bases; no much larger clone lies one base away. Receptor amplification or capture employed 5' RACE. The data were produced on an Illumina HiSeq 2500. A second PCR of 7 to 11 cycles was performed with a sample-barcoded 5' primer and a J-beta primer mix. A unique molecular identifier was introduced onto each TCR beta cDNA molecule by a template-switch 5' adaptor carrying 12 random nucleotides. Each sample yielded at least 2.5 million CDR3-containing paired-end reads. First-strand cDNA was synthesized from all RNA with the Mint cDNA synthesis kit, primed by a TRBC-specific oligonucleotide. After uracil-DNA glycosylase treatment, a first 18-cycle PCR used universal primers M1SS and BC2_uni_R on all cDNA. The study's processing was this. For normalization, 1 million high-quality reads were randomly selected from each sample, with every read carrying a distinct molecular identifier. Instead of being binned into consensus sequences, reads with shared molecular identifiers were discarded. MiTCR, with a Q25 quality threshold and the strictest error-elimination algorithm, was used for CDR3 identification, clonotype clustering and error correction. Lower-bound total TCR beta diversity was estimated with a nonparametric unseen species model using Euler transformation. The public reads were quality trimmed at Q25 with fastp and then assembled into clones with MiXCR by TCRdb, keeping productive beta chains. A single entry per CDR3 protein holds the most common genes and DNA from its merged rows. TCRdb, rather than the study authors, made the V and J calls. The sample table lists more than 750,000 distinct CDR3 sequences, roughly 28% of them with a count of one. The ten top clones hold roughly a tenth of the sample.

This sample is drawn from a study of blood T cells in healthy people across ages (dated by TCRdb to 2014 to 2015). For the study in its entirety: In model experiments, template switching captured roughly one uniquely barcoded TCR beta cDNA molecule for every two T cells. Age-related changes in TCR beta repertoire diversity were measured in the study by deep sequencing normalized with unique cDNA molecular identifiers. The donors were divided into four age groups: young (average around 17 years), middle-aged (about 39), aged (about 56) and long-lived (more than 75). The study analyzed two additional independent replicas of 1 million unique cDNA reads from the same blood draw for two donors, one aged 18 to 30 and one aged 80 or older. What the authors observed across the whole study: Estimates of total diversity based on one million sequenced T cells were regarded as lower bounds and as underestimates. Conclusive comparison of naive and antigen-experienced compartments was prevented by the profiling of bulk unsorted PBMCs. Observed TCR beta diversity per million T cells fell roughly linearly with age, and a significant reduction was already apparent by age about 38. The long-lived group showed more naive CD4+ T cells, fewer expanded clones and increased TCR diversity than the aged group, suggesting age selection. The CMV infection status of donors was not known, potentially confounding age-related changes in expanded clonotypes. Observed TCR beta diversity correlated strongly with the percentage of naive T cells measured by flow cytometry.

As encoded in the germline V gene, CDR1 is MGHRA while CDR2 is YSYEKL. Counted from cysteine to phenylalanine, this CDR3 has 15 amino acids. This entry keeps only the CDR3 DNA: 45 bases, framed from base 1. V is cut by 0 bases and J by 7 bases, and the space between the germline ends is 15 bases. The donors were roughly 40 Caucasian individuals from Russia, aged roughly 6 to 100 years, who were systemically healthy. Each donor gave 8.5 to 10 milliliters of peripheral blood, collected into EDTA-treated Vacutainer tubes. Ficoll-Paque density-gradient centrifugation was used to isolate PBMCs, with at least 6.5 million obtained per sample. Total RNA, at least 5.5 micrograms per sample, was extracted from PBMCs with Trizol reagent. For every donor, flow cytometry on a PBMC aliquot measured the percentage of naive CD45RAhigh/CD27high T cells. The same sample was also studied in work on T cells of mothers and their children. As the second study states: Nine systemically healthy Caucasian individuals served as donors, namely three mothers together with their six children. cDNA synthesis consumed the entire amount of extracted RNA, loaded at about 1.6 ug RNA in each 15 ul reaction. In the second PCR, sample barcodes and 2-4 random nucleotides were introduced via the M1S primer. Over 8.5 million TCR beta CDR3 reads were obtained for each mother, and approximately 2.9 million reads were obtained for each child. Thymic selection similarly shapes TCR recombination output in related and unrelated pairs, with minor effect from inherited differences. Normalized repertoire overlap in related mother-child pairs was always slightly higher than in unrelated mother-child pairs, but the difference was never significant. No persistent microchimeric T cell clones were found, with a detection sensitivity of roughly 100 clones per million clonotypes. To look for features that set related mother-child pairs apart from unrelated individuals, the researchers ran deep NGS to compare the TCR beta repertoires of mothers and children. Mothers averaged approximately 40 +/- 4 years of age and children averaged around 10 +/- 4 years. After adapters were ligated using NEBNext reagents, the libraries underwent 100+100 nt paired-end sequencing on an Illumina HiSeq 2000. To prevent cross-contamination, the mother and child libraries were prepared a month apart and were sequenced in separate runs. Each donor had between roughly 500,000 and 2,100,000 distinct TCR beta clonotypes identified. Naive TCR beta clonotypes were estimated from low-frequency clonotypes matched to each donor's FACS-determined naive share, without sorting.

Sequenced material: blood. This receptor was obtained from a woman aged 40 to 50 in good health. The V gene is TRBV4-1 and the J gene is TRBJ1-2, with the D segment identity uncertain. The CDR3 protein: CASSQEGFIGPGYTF. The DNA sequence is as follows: TGCGCCAGCAGCCAAGAGGGGTTTATTGGGCCTGGCTACACCTTC.